These 19 T cell receptor beta chains share one sample of origin, sequenced in a study of blood T cells in healthy people across ages. A J-beta primer mix and a sample-barcoded 5' primer were used in a second PCR of roughly 6 to 12 cycles. TCRdb redid the calling of the 5' RACE reads with MiXCR, one entry per CDR3 protein. The data show roughly 1.4 million distinct CDR3 sequences, 59% seen once. The sample consisted of blood. All receptors come from a young man in good health.

The chain uses TRBV4-1 and TRBJ1-1; no clear D. Trimming pared 0 bases from V and 1 base from J, leaving 6 bases between. This CDR3 has 14 amino acids. CDR1 is MGHRA, CDR2 YSYEKL, per germline. This chain's CDR3 is CASSQEHSNTEAFF. In DNA, the CDR3 is TGCGCCAGCAGCCAAGAACACTCGAACACTGAAGCTTTCTTT.

The rearrangement uses TRBV29-1 and TRBJ2-4; TRBD1 matches 8 bases. The V gene end was trimmed by 3 bases and the J gene end by 3 bases; junction bases not matched to a gene: 7. The CDR3 has 15 amino acids. Germline V gene data show CDR1 as SQVTM and CDR2 as ANQGSEA. The CDR3 sequence is CSVEFRGRGKNIQYF. For the CDR3, the DNA is TGCAGCGTTGAGTTCAGGGGGCGAGGCAAAAACATTCAGTACTTC. The variable domain in full, with the rest retrieved from reference TRBV29-1 and TRBJ2-4, is SAVISQKPSRDICQRGTSLTIQCQVDSQVTMMFWYRQQPGQSLTLIATANQGSEATYESGFVIDKFPISRPNLTFSTLTVSNMSPEDSSIYLCSVEFRGRGKNIQYFGAGTRLSVL.

The chain has TRBV10-3 and TRBJ2-3; no definite D call. This CDR3 is built from 15 residues. Deletions cut 2 bases from V and 1 base from J, with 10 bases between. CDR1 and CDR2 (germline): ENHRY, SYGVKD. CDR3 amino acids: CAISEQTAGTDTQYF. The CDR3 DNA reads TGTGCCATCAGTGAGCAGACCGCTGGCACAGATACGCAGTATTTT.

This clonotype showed up just a few times. This chain uses TRBV11-2 with TRBJ1-4; 7 bases line up with TRBD1. J was trimmed by 3 bases and V by 5 bases; bases with no gene match: 6. The germline V gene has CDR1 SGHAT and CDR2 FQNNGV. This CDR3 is built from 15 residues. The CDR3 bases are TGTGCCAGCAGCGATACCAGGGGGGCTAATGAAAAACTGTTTTTT. Protein: CASSDTRGANEKLFF.

The V gene is TRBV28, the J gene TRBJ2-4, with TRBD1 matching over 7 bases. Trimming took 2 bases from V and 8 from J; bases not matched to a gene: 0. Germline V lookup: CDR1 MDHEN, CDR2 SYDVKM. CDR3 length equals 12 residues. The CDR3 loop is CASSLTGDIQYF. CDR3 in DNA: TGTGCCAGCAGTTTAACAGGGGACATTCAGTACTTC.

This clonotype has only a few counts. The CDR3 here is CASSQASGLTRGEQFF. The CDR3 coding sequence is TGTGCCAGCAGCCAAGCTAGCGGACTCACCCGGGGTGAGCAGTTCTTC. The rearrangement joins TRBV4-2 to TRBJ2-1, with TRBD2 matching 7 bases. The V and J ends lost 1 base and 9 bases, in that order; junction bases with no gene match: 12. The CDR3 spans 16 residues. Germline V gene lookup returns CDR1 LGHNA and CDR2 YNFKEQ.

The chain links TRBV11-2 to TRBJ1-1; tentative D call: TRBD1 (5 bases). The CDR3 extends over 12 amino acids. V was trimmed by 10 bases and J by 4 bases, leaving 13 bases between them. Germline CDR1 is SGHAT and CDR2 is FQNNGV. This chain's CDR3 is CATQRGATEAFF. The CDR3 nucleotides are TGTGCCACCCAGAGGGGAGCCACTGAAGCTTTCTTT.

V and J are TRBV4-1 and TRBJ2-4; a possible D gene is TRBD1 (5 bases). TRBJ2-7 explains the end of the DNA better; the J call may be wrong. The CDR3 has 13 residues. Germline assignment: CDR1 MGHRA and CDR2 YSYEKL. The CDR3 protein is CASSQSGADEQYF. DNA for the CDR3: TGCGCCAGCAGCCAATCTGGGGCGGACGAGCAGTACTTC.

This clonotype has just a few counts. V is TRBV10-2 and J is TRBJ2-4, with 9 bases aligning to TRBD2. The tail of the sequence fits TRBJ2-7 better, so the J call may be wrong. Per germline, CDR1 WSHSY and CDR2 SAAADI. The CDR3 is 12 amino acids. The CDR3 sequence is CASRGRVFEQYF. The CDR3 DNA reads as TGCGCCAGCCGCGGGAGGGTCTTCGAGCAGTACTTC.

This clonotype came up a few times. V gene TRBV3-1 combines with J gene TRBJ2-5; 11 bases fit TRBD2. Germline V lookup: CDR1 LGHDT, CDR2 YNNKEL (reference sequence). There are 15 residues in the CDR3. V was clipped by 6 bases and J by 4 bases; unmatched bases: 7. The CDR3 DNA reads as TGTGCCAGCAGGTCGGCTAGCGGGGGGATAGAGACCCAGTACTTC. Its protein product is CASRSASGGIETQYF.

Only a few counts were recorded for this clonotype. Here the CDR3 reads CASSPALGETQYF. The CDR3 DNA reads as TGTGCCAGCTCACCAGCACTGGGGGAGACCCAGTACTTC. V usage is TRBV18 and J usage is TRBJ2-4; D gene uncertain. The J call may be in error: the DNA end matches TRBJ2-5 better. Germline V gives CDR1 KGHSH, CDR2 LQKENI. This CDR3 has 13 residues.

V and J are TRBV7-9 and TRBJ2-1, with TRBD2 matching over 7 bases. J gave up 2 bases and V 6 bases, and 7 bases lay outside the gene matches. The CDR3 loop spans 15 amino acids. Per germline, CDR1 SEHNR and CDR2 FQNEAQ (reference sequence). CDR3 in amino acids: CASRSKRDPYNEQFF. The CDR3 nucleotides are TGTGCCAGCAGGAGCAAGCGGGACCCCTACAATGAGCAGTTCTTC.

This rearrangement joins TRBV5-1 to TRBJ2-1; 12 nucleotides align to TRBD2. V dropped 3 bases and J dropped 8; count of bases not matched to a gene: 3. Germline V gene sequence: CDR1 SGHRS, CDR2 YFSETQ. The CDR3 is made up of 14 amino acids. For the CDR3, the DNA is TGCGCCAGCAGCTGGACTAGCGGGGACGATGAGCAGTTCTTC. Residues: CASSWTSGDDEQFF.

This clonotype was observed once. The V call is TRBV4-1, the J call TRBJ2-1; a possible D gene is TRBD1 (6 bases). Germline CDR1 is MGHRA and CDR2 is YSYEKL. CDR3 size: 17 residues. V was pared by 0 bases and J by 6 bases, with 18 bases between. CDR3 nucleotide sequence: TGCGCCAGCAGCCAAGATGGGGCAGGGGACCCCCCCAATGAGCAGTTCTTC. Amino acids: CASSQDGAGDPPNEQFF.

The CDR3 nucleotides are TGTGCCAGTCACCGTTGGGGGTCCGGTATGAATGAGCAGTTCTTC. Protein product: CASHRWGSGMNEQFF. The rearrangement uses TRBV28 and TRBJ2-1; D could derive from TRBD1 or TRBD2 (5 bases each). Per the germline V gene, CDR1 is MDHEN and CDR2 is SYDVKM. Trimming took off 9 bases at V and 7 bases at J, with 22 bases between the two ends. The CDR3 is 15 amino acids.

This clonotype was seen a few times. V is TRBV6-5 and J is TRBJ2-7; 8 nucleotides line up with TRBD2. Germline CDR1 is MNHEY and CDR2 is SVGAGI. There are 15 residues in the CDR3. V was clipped by 4 bases and J by 1 base; unmatched bases: 6. As DNA, the CDR3 is TGTGCCAGCAGTTCCCCTAGCGGGCCTTCCTACGAGCAGTACTTC. This codes for CASSSPSGPSYEQYF.

The chain links TRBV20-1 to TRBJ1-2; 7 bases are shared with TRBD1. The CDR3 has 12 amino acids. J was trimmed by 8 bases and V by 6 bases; bases with no gene match: 9. CDR1 is DFQATT and CDR2 is SNEGSKA in the germline V gene (reference sequence). Here the CDR3 DNA reads TGCAGTGCCAGGGGGGGGAATGGAGGCTACACCTTC. Translating gives CSARGGNGGYTF.

This rearrangement joins TRBV21-1 to TRBJ2-2. TRBV21-1 is classified as a pseudogene. The CDR3 has 19 amino acids. The CDR3: CASSKGFGSRTYVSGELFF. CDR3 in DNA: TGTGCCAGCAGCAAAGGGTTCGGCAGCAGGACCTATGTGTCCGGGGAGCTGTTTTTT.

V usage is TRBV7-2 and J usage is TRBJ2-1; TRBD2 aligns across 7 bases. This CDR3 spans 15 amino acids. Germline CDR1 is SGHTA and CDR2 is FQGNSA. With 5 bases clipped from V and 7 bases from J, the junction kept 11 bases outside the gene matches. The CDR3 sequence: CASSQLTGGGNEQFF. The CDR3 coding sequence is TGTGCCAGCAGCCAACTAACGGGAGGTGGGAATGAGCAGTTCTTC. The full variable domain, rest sourced from reference TRBV7-2 and TRBJ2-1, is GAGVSQSPSNKVTEKGKDVELRCDPISGHTALYWYRQSLGQGLEFLIYFQGNSAPDKSGLPSDRFSAERTGGSVSTLTIQRTQQEDSAVYLCASSQLTGGGNEQFFGPGTRLTVL.